This T cell receptor beta chain was found in a study of radiotherapy plus CTLA-4 blockade in lung cancer. The J segment lost 0 bases and the V segment lost 5 bases, leaving 7 bases of the junction unmatched. CDR1 SGHVS and CDR2 FQNEAQ come from the germline V gene. The CDR3 spans 17 residues. Generated by immunoSEQ multiplex PCR, the TCRdb table keeps only in-frame clones and is missing some. This sample yields approximately 52,000 clones, of which 65% to 80% are seen a single time; 2.4% belongs to the top ten. The receptor was isolated from a human donor with non-small cell lung cancer whose response to radiotherapy plus ipilimumab could not be evaluated. The chain couples TRBV7-8 to TRBJ1-4, with 9 positions matching TRBD1. Sequences were derived from peripheral blood, sampled from a patient treated with radiotherapy plus ipilimumab. This CDR3 reads CASSLRTGATTNEKLFF. The DNA of the CDR3 is TGTGCCAGCAGCCTCCGGACAGGGGCAACAACTAATGAAAAACTGTTTTTT.